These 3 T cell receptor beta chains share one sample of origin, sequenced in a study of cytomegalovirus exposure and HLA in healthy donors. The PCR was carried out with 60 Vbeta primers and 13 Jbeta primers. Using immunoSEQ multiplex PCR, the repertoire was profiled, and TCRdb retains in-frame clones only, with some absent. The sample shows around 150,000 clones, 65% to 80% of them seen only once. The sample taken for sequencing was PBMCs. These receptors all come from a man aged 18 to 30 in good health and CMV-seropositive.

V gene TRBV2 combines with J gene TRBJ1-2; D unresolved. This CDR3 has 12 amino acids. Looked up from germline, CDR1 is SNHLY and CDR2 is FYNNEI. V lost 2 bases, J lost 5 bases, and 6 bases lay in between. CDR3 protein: CASSEPTYGYTF. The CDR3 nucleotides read TGTGCCAGCAGTGAACCCACATATGGCTACACCTTC.

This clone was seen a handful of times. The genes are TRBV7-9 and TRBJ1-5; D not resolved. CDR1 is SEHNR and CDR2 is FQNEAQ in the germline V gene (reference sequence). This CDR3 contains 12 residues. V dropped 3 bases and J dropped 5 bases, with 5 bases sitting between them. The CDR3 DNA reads TGTGCCAGCAGCTTCGCAGATCAGCCCCAGCATTTT. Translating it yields CASSFADQPQHF.

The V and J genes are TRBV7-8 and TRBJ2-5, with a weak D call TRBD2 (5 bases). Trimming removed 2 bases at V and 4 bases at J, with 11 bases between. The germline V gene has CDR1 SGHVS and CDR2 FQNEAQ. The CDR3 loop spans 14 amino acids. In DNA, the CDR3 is TGTGCCAGCAGCTTAATTACCGGAGGAGAGACCCAGTACTTC. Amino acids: CASSLITGGETQYF.